These T cell receptor beta chains were read from a single sample in a study of shared clonotypes between healthy human individuals. Generated by immunoSEQ multiplex PCR, the TCRdb table keeps only in-frame clones and is missing some. The sample lists around 500,000 clones; 70% to 80% were seen once. Sample: PBMCs. Receptors were obtained from a woman between 35 and 50 years old in good health. Some clones in this sample may be carry-over from other donors' samples. The CDR3 runs from the conserved cysteine through the conserved F or W. Each record gives: D gene, clone size, V gene, J gene, CDR3 DNA, CDR3 protein. The D gene is left open where the match is weak. Clone size is shown for a subset of rows, as once, few, many or a class of expanded clone.

TRBD1	once	TRBV5-1	TRBJ2-7	TGCGCCAGCAGCGTGGACAGGGGGGGTGAGAACGAGCAGTACTTC	CASSVDRGGENEQYF
.	once	TRBV7-2	TRBJ2-4	TGTGCCACGGCAGAGTTAGCTAGGGCCAAAAACATTCAGTACTTC	CATAELARAKNIQYF
TRBD2	.	TRBV5-1	TRBJ2-3	TGCGCCAGCAGCTACGGACTAGCGGAGAACACAGATACGCAGTATTTT	CASSYGLAENTDTQYF
TRBD2	few	TRBV7-2	TRBJ2-3	TGTGCCAGCAGCTTAGCGGGAGGGTACACAGATACGCAGTATTTT	CASSLAGGYTDTQYF
.	.	TRBV7-8	TRBJ1-2	TGTGCCAGCAGCTTAGCGGTACAGGGAGGGTATGGCTACACCTTC	CASSLAVQGGYGYTF
.	.	TRBV6-1	TRBJ2-7	TGTGCCAGCAGTGAAGGGATTACCTCCTACGAGCAGTACTTC	CASSEGITSYEQYF
.	.	TRBV5-4	TRBJ2-3	TGTGCCAGCAGCTTGGAGGGGTGGGCGGGAAGCTCAGATACGCAGTATTTT	CASSLEGWAGSSDTQYF
TRBD1	.	TRBV5-5	TRBJ1-2	TGTGCCAGCAGCGGTTCGGATCGGACAGGGAAGGTCGACAACTATGGCTACACCTTC	CASSGSDRTGKVDNYGYTF
.	once	TRBV28	TRBJ1-1	TGTGCCAGCAGCAGCTTGGGGGGTGTGAACACTGAAGCTTTCTTT	CASSSLGGVNTEAFF
TRBD1	.	TRBV5-1	TRBJ2-5	TGCGCCAGCAGCTCGACAGGGGGCCGGTTCTCAGAGACCCAGTACTTC	CASSSTGGRFSETQYF
.	.	TRBV6-6	TRBJ1-2	TGTGCCAGCAGCACAACCCCCTCCCGAGAAGGCTACACCTTC	CASSTTPSREGYTF
TRBD2	.	TRBV7-9	TRBJ2-7	TGTGCCAGCAGCGAGCTGGGACTAGCGGGAGTTGAGCAGTACTTC	CASSELGLAGVEQYF
TRBD2	.	TRBV4-2	TRBJ2-6	TGTGCCAGCAGCCAGCCCGACTTGAGCAGACTAGCGGGAGTTGGGGCCAACGTCCTGACTTTC	CASSQPDLSRLAGVGANVLTF
TRBD2	few	TRBV25-1	TRBJ2-7	TGTGCCAGCAGTGAATCACCTAGCGGCTACGAGCAGTACTTC	CASSESPSGYEQYF
TRBD2	.	TRBV28	TRBJ2-5	TGTGCCAGCAGTCGGAGGACTAGCCCCCCCCAAGAGACCCAGTACTTC	CASSRRTSPPQETQYF
TRBD2	.	TRBV2	TRBJ2-7	TGTGCCAGCAGTGTAGGACTAGGGGACGACGAGCAGTACTTC	CASSVGLGDDEQYF
TRBD2	.	TRBV7-2	TRBJ2-1	TGTGCCAGCAGCTTAGTGGGCGGGAGCTCCTACAATGAGCAGTTCTTC	CASSLVGGSSYNEQFF
.	.	TRBV28	TRBJ1-2	TGTGCCAGCAGCCCCGCGGGAGCTAACTATGGCTACACCTTC	CASSPAGANYGYTF
.	.	TRBV30	TRBJ1-2	TGTGCCTGGAGTGTAGCCCGAGCGAATGGCTACACCTTC	CAWSVARANGYTF